This T cell receptor (beta chain) emerged from a study of T cells in Graves' hyperthyroidism and ophthalmopathy. Ten or more counts support this clonotype. Authors of the study amplified TCR beta CDR3 regions from RNA transcripts. The TCR CDR3 first-round RT-PCR relied on the HTBI primer set. TCRdb fed the multiplex PCR reads into MiXCR, producing one record per CDR3 protein. This sample has around 400,000 distinct CDR3 sequences, with around a sixth found just once. The CDR3 has 13 residues. The germline V gene encodes CDR1 DFQATT and CDR2 SNEGSKA (reference sequence). V lost 6 bases and J lost 2; bases outside the gene matches: 6. The diagnostic basis comprised clinical symptoms, serum thyroxine and TRAb, thyroid ultrasound and orbital computed tomography. Each 10 ml fresh peripheral blood draw supplied the PBMCs.

The TCR sequence derives from a woman younger than 35 with Graves' hyperthyroidism that later progressed to Graves' ophthalmopathy. The chain links TRBV20-1 to TRBJ2-5; 7 bases are shared with TRBD1. Sequenced: blood. This CDR3 reads CSAPGTDQETQYF. The CDR3, as DNA: TGCAGTGCCCCCGGGACAGATCAAGAGACCCAGTACTTC.